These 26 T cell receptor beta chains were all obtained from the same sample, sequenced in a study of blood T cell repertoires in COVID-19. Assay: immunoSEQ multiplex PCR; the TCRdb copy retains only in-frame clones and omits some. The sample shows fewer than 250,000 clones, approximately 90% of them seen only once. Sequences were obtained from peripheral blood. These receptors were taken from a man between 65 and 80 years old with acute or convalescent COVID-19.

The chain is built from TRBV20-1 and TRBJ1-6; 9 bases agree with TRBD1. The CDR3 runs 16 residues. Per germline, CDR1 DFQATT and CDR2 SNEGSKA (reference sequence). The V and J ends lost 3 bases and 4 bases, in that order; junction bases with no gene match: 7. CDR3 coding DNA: TGCAGTGCTAGTGGCGGACAGGGGTCGTATAATTCACCCCTCCACTTT. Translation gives CSASGGQGSYNSPLHF.

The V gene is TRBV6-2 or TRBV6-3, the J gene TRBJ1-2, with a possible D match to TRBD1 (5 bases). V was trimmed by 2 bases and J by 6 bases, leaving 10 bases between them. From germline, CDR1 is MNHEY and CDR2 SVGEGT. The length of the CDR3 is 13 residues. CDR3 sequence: CASSYPQGHGYTF. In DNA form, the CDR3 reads TGTGCCAGCAGTTACCCCCAGGGCCATGGCTACACCTTC.

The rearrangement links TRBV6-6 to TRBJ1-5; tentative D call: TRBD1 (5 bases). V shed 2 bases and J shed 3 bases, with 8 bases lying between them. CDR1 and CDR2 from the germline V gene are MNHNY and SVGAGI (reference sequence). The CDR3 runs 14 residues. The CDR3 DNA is TGTGCCAGCAGTTACGGGGGGTACAATCAGCCCCAGCATTTT. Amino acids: CASSYGGYNQPQHF.

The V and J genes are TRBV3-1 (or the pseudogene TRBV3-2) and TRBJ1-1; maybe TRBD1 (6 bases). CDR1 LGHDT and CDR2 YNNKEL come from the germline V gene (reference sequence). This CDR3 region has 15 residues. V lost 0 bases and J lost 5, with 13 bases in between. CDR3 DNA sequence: TGTGCCAGCAGCCAAGAACGGGGGGCGAGGACTGAAGCTTTCTTT. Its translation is CASSQERGARTEAFF.

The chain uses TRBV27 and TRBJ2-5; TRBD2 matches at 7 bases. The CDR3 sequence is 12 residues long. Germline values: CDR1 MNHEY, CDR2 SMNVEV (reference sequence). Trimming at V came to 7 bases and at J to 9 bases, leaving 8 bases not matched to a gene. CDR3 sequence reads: CASTTAGGSQYF. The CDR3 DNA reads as TGTGCCAGCACTACCGCCGGGGGGTCCCAGTACTTC.

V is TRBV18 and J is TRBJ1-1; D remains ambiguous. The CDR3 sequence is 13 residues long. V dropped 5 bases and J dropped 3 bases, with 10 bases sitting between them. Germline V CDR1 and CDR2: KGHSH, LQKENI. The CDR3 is CASSIDGYTEAFF. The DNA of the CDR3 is TGTGCCAGCTCAATAGACGGGTACACTGAAGCTTTCTTT.

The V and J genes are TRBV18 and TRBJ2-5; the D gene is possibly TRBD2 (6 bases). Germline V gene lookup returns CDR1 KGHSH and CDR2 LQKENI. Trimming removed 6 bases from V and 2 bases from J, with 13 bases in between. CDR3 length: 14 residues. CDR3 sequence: CASSSSGLQETQYF. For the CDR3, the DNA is TGTGCCAGCTCTTCTTCGGGACTGCAAGAGACCCAGTACTTC.

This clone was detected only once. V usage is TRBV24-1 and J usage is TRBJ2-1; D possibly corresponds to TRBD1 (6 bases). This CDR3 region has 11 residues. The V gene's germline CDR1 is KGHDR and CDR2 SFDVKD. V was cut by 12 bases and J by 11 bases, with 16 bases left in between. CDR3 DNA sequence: TGTGCCGTATCCGCTCGGGACAAGCAGTTCTTC. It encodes CAVSARDKQFF.

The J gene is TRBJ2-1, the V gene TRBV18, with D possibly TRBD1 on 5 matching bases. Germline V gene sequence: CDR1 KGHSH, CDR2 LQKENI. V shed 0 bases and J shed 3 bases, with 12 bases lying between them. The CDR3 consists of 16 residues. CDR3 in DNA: TGTGCCAGCTCACCACCGCTATCGACAGTCTACAATGAGCAGTTCTTC. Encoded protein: CASSPPLSTVYNEQFF.

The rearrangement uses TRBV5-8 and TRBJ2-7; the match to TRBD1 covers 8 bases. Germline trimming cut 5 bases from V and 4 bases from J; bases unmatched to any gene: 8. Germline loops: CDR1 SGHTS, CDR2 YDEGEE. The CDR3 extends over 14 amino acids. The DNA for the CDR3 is TGTGCCAGCAGACCCCAGGACAGGGCATACGAGCAGTACTTC. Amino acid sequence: CASRPQDRAYEQYF.

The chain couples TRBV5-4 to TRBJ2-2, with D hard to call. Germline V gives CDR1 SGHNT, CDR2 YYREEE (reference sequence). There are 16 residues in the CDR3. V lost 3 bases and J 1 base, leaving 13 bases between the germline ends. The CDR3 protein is CASSSPEWRNTGELFF. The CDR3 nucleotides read TGTGCCAGCAGCTCCCCGGAGTGGCGGAACACCGGGGAGCTGTTTTTT.

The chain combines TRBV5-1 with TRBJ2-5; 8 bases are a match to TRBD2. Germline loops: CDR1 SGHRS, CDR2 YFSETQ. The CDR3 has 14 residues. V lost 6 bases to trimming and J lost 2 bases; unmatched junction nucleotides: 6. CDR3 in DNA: TGCGCCAGCAACCCCGGGACTAGACAAGAGACCCAGTACTTC. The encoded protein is CASNPGTRQETQYF.

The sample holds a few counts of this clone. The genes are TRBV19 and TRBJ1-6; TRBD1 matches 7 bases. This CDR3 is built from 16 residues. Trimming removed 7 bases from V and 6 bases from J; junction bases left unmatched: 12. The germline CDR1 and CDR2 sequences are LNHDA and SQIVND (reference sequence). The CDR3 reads CASKGGSGTANSPLHF. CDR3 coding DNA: TGTGCCAGTAAGGGTGGGTCCGGGACAGCTAATTCACCCCTCCACTTT.

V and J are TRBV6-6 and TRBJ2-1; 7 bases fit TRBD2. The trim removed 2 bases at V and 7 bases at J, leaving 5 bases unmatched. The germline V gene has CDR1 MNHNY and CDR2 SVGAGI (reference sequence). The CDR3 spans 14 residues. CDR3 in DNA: TGTGCCAGCAGTTACCCCGGACTAGGTAATGAGCAGTTCTTC. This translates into CASSYPGLGNEQFF.

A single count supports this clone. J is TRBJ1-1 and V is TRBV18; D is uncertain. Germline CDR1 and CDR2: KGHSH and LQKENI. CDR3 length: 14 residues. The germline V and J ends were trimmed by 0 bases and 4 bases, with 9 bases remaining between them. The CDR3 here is CASSPPAQTTEAFF. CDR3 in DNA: TGTGCCAGCTCACCACCGGCACAGACCACTGAAGCTTTCTTT.

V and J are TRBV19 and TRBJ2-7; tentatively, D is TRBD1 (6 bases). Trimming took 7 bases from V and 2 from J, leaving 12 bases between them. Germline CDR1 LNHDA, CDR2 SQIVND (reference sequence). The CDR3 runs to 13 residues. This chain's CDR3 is CASTQGQTYEQYF. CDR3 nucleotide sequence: TGTGCCAGTACCCAAGGACAGACCTACGAGCAGTACTTC.

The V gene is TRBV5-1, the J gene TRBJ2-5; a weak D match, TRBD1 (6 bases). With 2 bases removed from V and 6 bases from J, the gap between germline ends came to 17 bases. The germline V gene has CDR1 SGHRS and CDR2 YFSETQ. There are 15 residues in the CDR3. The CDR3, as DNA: TGCGCCAGCAGCTTTGACCAGGGGCTACTGCAGACCCAGTACTTC. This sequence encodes CASSFDQGLLQTQYF.

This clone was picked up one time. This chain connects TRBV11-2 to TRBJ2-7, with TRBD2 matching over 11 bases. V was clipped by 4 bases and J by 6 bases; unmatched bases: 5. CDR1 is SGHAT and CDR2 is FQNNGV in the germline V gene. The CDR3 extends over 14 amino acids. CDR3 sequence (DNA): TGTGCCAGCAGCTCCGCGGGACTAGCGGCCGAGCAGTACTTC. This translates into CASSSAGLAAEQYF. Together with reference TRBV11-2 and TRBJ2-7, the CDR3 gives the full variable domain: EAGVAQSPRYKIIEKRQSVAFWCNPISGHATLYWYQQILGQGPKLLIQFQNNGVVDDSQLPKDRFSAERLKGVDSTLKIQPAKLEDSAVYLCASSSAGLAAEQYFGPGTRLTVT.

The CDR3 protein is CATSDGNYGYTF. Written as DNA, the CDR3 is TGTGCCACCAGTGATGGCAACTATGGCTACACCTTC. The rearrangement uses TRBV24-1 and TRBJ1-2; the D is unclear. Germline-derived CDR1 and CDR2 are KGHDR and SFDVKD. The CDR3 consists of 12 residues. Trimming removed 3 bases at V and 2 bases at J, with 3 bases between.

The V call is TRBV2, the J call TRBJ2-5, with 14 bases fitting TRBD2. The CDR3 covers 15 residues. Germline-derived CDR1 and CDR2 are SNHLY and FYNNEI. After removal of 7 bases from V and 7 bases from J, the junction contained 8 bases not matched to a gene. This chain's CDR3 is CASTAGTSGSWTQYF. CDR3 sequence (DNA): TGTGCCAGCACCGCAGGGACTAGCGGGAGTTGGACCCAGTACTTC.

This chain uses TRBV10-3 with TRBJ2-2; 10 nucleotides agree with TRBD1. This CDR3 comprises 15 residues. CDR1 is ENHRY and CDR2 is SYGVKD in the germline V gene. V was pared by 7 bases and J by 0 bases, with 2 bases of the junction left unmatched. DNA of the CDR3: TGTGCCATCAACGGACAGGGGGCGAACACCGGGGAGCTGTTTTTT. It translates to CAINGQGANTGELFF.

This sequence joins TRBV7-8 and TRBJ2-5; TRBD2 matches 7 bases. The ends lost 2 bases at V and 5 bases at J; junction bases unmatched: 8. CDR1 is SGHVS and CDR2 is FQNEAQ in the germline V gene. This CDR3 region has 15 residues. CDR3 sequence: CASSLSAGRGETQYF. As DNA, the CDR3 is TGTGCCAGCAGCTTATCAGCGGGGCGGGGTGAGACCCAGTACTTC.

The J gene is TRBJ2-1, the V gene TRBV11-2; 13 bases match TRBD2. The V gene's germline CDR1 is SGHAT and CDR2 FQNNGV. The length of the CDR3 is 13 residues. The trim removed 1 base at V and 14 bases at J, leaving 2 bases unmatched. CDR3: CASSLGGTSGEFF. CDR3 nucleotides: TGTGCCAGCAGCTTAGGGGGGACTAGCGGGGAGTTCTTC.

The CDR3 DNA reads TGCAGTCTTGGGGGGACAGATACGCAGTATTTT. Translated, it gives CSLGGTDTQYF. V and J are TRBV20-1 and TRBJ2-3; a possible D gene is TRBD2 (6 bases). The CDR3 has 11 amino acids. CDR1 DFQATT and CDR2 SNEGSKA come from the germline V gene (reference sequence). Trimming removed 8 bases at V and 3 bases at J, with 9 bases between.

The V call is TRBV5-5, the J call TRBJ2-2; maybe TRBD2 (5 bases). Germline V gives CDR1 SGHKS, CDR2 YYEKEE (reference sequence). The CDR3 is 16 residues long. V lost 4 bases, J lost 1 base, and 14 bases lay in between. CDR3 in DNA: TGTGCCAGCAGCCCTGAGGTAGCGCGGAACACCGGGGAGCTGTTTTTT. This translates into CASSPEVARNTGELFF. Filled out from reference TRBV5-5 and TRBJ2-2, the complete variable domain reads DAGVTQSPTHLIKTRGQQVTLRCSPISGHKSVSWYQQVLGQGPQFIFQYYEKEERGRGNFPDRFSARQFPNYSSELNVNALLLGDSALYLCASSPEVARNTGELFFGEGSRLTVL.

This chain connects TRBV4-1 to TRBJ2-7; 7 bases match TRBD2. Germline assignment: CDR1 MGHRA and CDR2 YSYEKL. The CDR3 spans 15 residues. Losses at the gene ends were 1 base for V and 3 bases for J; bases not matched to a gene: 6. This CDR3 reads CASSQGASGNYEQYF. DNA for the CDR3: TGCGCCAGCAGCCAAGGGGCTAGCGGAAACTACGAGCAGTACTTC.